This T cell receptor beta chain is drawn from a study of cytomegalovirus exposure and HLA in healthy donors. V was cut by 3 bases and J by 7 bases, with 15 bases left in between. The CDR3 is made up of 14 amino acids. CDR1 and CDR2 from the germline V gene are MNHEY and SMNVEV (reference sequence). PCR involved 60 Vbeta and 13 Jbeta primers. Sequencing used immunoSEQ multiplex PCR; TCRdb keeps in-frame clones, though not all of them. The data contain 100,000 to 150,000 clones, 70% to 80% of them singletons. V and J are TRBV27 and TRBJ1-2, with D maybe TRBD1 (6 bases). The sequenced sample consisted of PBMCs. The sequence derives from a female donor in good health and CMV-seronegative. The CDR3 nucleotides are TGTGCCAGCAGTTTGGGAGGGGGGCAAGGTGGCTACACCTTC. Its protein product is CASSLGGGQGGYTF.